Listed here are 24 T cell receptor beta chains from one sample, sequenced in a study of cytomegalovirus exposure and HLA in healthy donors (dated by TCRdb to about 2017). The library was prepared using the immunoSEQ multiplex PCR assay. For the multiplex PCR, a mixture combining 60 forward primers for TCR Vbeta segments and 13 reverse primers for TCR Jbeta segments was used. Not all clones reach the TCRdb copy of this immuneACCESS table, which keeps in-frame sequences only. Checked studies attribute under half of the gap to unresolved V genes and leave the rest unexplained. This sample lists roughly 100,000 clones; 65% to 85% were detected once. Together, the top ten hold 10% of the sample. The specimen was PBMCs. These receptors were obtained from a man aged 45 to 65 in good health and CMV-seronegative.

The chain recombines TRBV5-1 with TRBJ2-2, with TRBD1 matching 9 bases. This CDR3 spans 16 amino acids. V shed 1 base and J 4 bases; nucleotides not matched to a gene: 5. Per germline, CDR1 SGHRS and CDR2 YFSETQ. The CDR3 here is CASSLSRTGATGELFF. In DNA form, the CDR3 reads TGCGCCAGCAGCTTGTCTAGGACAGGGGCCACCGGGGAGCTGTTTTTT.

This clone was detected once. V and J are TRBV28 and TRBJ1-6, with a weak D call TRBD1 (5 bases). The CDR3 is 15 residues long. V was cut by 7 bases and J by 6 bases, with 16 bases left in between. The germline CDR1 and CDR2 sequences are MDHEN and SYDVKM. The DNA for the CDR3 is TGTGCCAGCACCCCTCCGGGACTCGTTAATTCACCCCTCCACTTT. Protein product: CASTPPGLVNSPLHF.

The rearrangement joins TRBV11-3 to TRBJ2-5; the D gene is possibly TRBD2 (5 bases). The last part of the DNA fits TRBJ2-7 better; the J call may be wrong. CDR3 size: 13 residues. From germline, CDR1 is SGHNT and CDR2 YENEEA. CDR3 region: CASSLVGVAEQYF. The CDR3 DNA follows: TGTGCCAGCAGCTTAGTCGGGGTTGCCGAGCAGTACTTC.

The chain carries TRBV7-6 and TRBJ2-5; D is ambiguous. The J call may be incorrect, as the DNA end agrees better with TRBJ2-7. This CDR3 comprises 13 residues. Germline lookup yields CDR1 SGHVS and CDR2 FNYEAQ. The CDR3 loop is CASSLDTLYEQYF. The CDR3 DNA follows: TGTGCCAGCAGCCTCGACACTCTCTACGAGCAGTACTTC.

The chain links TRBV6-1 to TRBJ2-7; a weak D match, TRBD2 (6 bases). Trimming pared 2 bases from V and 4 bases from J, leaving 15 bases between. CDR1 MNHNS and CDR2 SASEGT come from the germline V gene. The CDR3 is made up of 15 amino acids. Written as DNA, the CDR3 is TGTGCCAGCAGTGAATTGGCGGGGCGCTTATACGAGCAGTACTTC. It encodes CASSELAGRLYEQYF.

The chain joins TRBV4-1 to TRBJ1-5, with a tentative D call TRBD1 (6 bases). Germline V gene data show CDR1 as MGHRA and CDR2 as YSYEKL. Trimming left V 0 bases short and J 0 bases short, with 9 bases between. CDR3 size: 16 residues. CDR3 sequence: CASSQEGRGSNQPQHF. In DNA form, the CDR3 reads TGCGCCAGCAGCCAAGAAGGCAGGGGTAGCAATCAGCCCCAGCATTTT.

The chain combines TRBV5-6 with TRBJ1-2; tentative D call: TRBD1 (6 bases). Trimming took off 0 bases at V and 5 bases at J, with 8 bases between the two ends. Looked up from germline, CDR1 is SGHDT and CDR2 is YYEEEE. The CDR3 is 13 residues long. CDR3 sequence: CASSLDRDYGYTF. CDR3 DNA: TGTGCCAGCAGCTTGGACAGGGATTATGGCTACACCTTC.

This clone showed up just a few times. The rearrangement links TRBV6-5 to TRBJ2-2, with 7 bases identical to TRBD1. Germline values: CDR1 MNHEY, CDR2 SVGAGI. The CDR3 runs 15 residues. Trimming cost V 4 bases and J 3 bases; bases outside gene matches: 5. CDR3 in DNA: TGTGCCAGCAGTTCCCGGGACAGACACACCGGGGAGCTGTTTTTT. Translation: CASSSRDRHTGELFF.

The rearrangement uses TRBV25-1 and TRBJ2-4, with 7 bases fitting TRBD1. The V segment lost 8 bases and the J segment 0 bases; nucleotides outside the gene matches: 10. The CDR3 is 16 amino acids. Per germline, CDR1 MGHDK and CDR2 SYGVNS. The DNA of the CDR3 is TGTGCCAGCGACCCCGGGACAGTAATAGCCAAAAACATTCAGTACTTC. Translation gives CASDPGTVIAKNIQYF.

The CDR3 loop reads CASSLEGSSGNTIYF. The CDR3 nucleotides read TGTGCCAGCTCACTCGAAGGGAGCTCTGGAAACACCATATATTTT. This rearrangement joins TRBV18 to TRBJ1-3, with D uncertain. CDR3 length: 15 residues. Germline V gene data show CDR1 as KGHSH and CDR2 as LQKENI. V dropped 4 bases and J dropped 0 bases, with 10 bases sitting between them. Together with reference TRBV18 and TRBJ1-3, the CDR3 gives the full variable domain: NAGVMQNPRHLVRRRGQEARLRCSPMKGHSHVYWYRQLPEEGLKFMVYLQKENIIDESGMPKERFSAEFPKEGPSILRIQQVVRGDSAAYFCASSLEGSSGNTIYFGEGSWLTVV.

This clone was detected a few times. The gene calls are TRBV6-5 and TRBJ1-4, with TRBD1 as a possible D gene (6 bases). Between the trimmed V and J ends, which lost 5 bases and 13 bases, there was a span of 14 bases. The CDR3 length is 12 residues. Germline V gene lookup returns CDR1 MNHEY and CDR2 SVGAGI. For the CDR3, the DNA is TGTGCCAGCAGTACAGGGATAGAGCCACTGTTTTTT. Protein product: CASSTGIEPLFF.

V usage is TRBV4-1 and J usage is TRBJ1-1; weak D call: TRBD1 (5 bases). The CDR3 is 15 residues long. V lost 3 bases and J 6 bases, leaving 17 bases between the germline ends. Germline V gene data show CDR1 as MGHRA and CDR2 as YSYEKL. The CDR3, as DNA: TGCGCCAGCAGCCATCCTTCCCCAGGGACTGCTGAAGCTTTCTTT. This codes for CASSHPSPGTAEAFF.

The gene calls are TRBV9 and TRBJ2-7; 8 bases are a match to TRBD2. Germline trimming cut 0 bases from V and 5 bases from J; bases unmatched to any gene: 4. CDR1 and CDR2 (germline): SGDLS, YYNGEE. This CDR3 is 14 amino acids long. For the CDR3, the DNA is TGTGCCAGCAGCGTAGGTGGACTAGCCGACGAGCAGTACTTC. Residues: CASSVGGLADEQYF.

The chain recombines TRBV27 with TRBJ2-5, with 10 bases lining up with TRBD2. The CDR3 consists of 16 residues. CDR1 is MNHEY and CDR2 is SMNVEV in the germline V gene (reference sequence). The trim removed 4 bases at V and 0 bases at J, leaving 5 bases unmatched. The CDR3 protein is CASSSPGTSDQETQYF. The CDR3 region has the DNA TGTGCCAGCAGTTCTCCCGGGACTAGCGACCAAGAGACCCAGTACTTC.

There are a few counts of this clone. The chain combines TRBV27 with TRBJ2-7; TRBD2 aligns across 8 bases. The CDR3 extends over 15 amino acids. V lost 3 bases and J lost 3; bases outside the gene matches: 7. CDR1 and CDR2 from the germline V gene are MNHEY and SMNVEV (reference sequence). The chain's CDR3 is CASSFDQRGIYEQYF. CDR3 in DNA: TGTGCCAGCAGTTTTGACCAGCGGGGGATCTACGAGCAGTACTTC.

This clone has at least ten counts. The chain employs TRBV15 and TRBJ2-1; 9 nucleotides match TRBD2. The CDR3 spans 14 residues. Germline trimming cut 5 bases from V and 2 bases from J; bases unmatched to any gene: 1. Germline CDR1 LNHNV, CDR2 YYDKDF (reference sequence). CDR3 in DNA: TGTGCCACCAGCTCTAGCGGGACCTACAATGAGCAGTTCTTC. It is translated as CATSSSGTYNEQFF.

The V gene is TRBV6-5, the J gene TRBJ2-7; D might be TRBD1 (8 bases). The V gene lost 3 bases and the J gene lost 5 bases, with 14 bases spanning the gap. Germline lookup yields CDR1 MNHEY and CDR2 SVGAGI. The CDR3 extends over 14 amino acids. The CDR3 region has the DNA TGTGCCAGCAGTTATAGGACAGGGAGGGACGAGCAGTACTTC. Translation: CASSYRTGRDEQYF.

This chain joins TRBV7-6 and TRBJ1-5; D possibly corresponds to TRBD1 (6 bases). Trimming stripped 4 bases from V and 6 bases from J, with 10 bases between. The CDR3 is made up of 13 amino acids. The germline V gene has CDR1 SGHVS and CDR2 FNYEAQ. The CDR3 sequence: CASSSGQTQPQHF. CDR3 bases: TGTGCCAGCAGCTCCGGACAGACTCAGCCCCAGCATTTT.

A few counts support this clone. The V gene is TRBV6-6, the J gene TRBJ1-5; D is unresolved. The germline V gene encodes CDR1 MNHNY and CDR2 SVGAGI (reference sequence). The CDR3 runs 16 residues. Deletions cut 0 bases from V and 0 bases from J, with 9 bases between. The DNA of the CDR3 is TGTGCCAGCAGTTACTCGTTGCAGTATAGCAATCAGCCCCAGCATTTT. Amino acids: CASSYSLQYSNQPQHF.

V usage is TRBV28 and J usage is TRBJ2-7; TRBD2 is a possible D gene (6 bases). There are 12 residues in the CDR3. V was clipped by 7 bases and J by 6 bases, with 13 bases between them. Germline V CDR1 and CDR2: MDHEN, SYDVKM. DNA for the CDR3: TGTGCCAGCAAGATAACTAGCCGCGAGCAGTACTTC. Translation gives CASKITSREQYF.

This chain connects TRBV7-8 to TRBJ1-6, with 8 positions matching TRBD1. The CDR3 has 14 residues. The trim removed 3 bases at V and 9 bases at J, leaving 4 bases unmatched. Germline V lookup: CDR1 SGHVS, CDR2 FQNEAQ. CDR3 sequence reads: CASSLDRVGSPLHF. The CDR3 DNA follows: TGTGCCAGCAGCTTGGACAGGGTTGGTTCACCCCTCCACTTT.

V usage is TRBV5-1 and J usage is TRBJ2-5, with 7 bases fitting TRBD1. Germline values: CDR1 SGHRS, CDR2 YFSETQ. The CDR3 runs to 18 residues. Trimming removed 7 bases from V and 2 bases from J; junction bases left unmatched: 20. The chain's CDR3 is CASSPGLTGHRIQETQYF. CDR3 DNA sequence: TGCGCCAGCTCCCCTGGGTTGACAGGGCATAGGATACAAGAGACCCAGTACTTC. Variable domain in full (rest from reference TRBV5-1 and TRBJ2-5): KAGVTQTPRYLIKTRGQQVTLSCSPISGHRSVSWYQQTPGQGLQFLFEYFSETQRNKGNFPGRFSGRQFSNSRSEMNVSTLELGDSALYLCASSPGLTGHRIQETQYFGPGTRLLVL.

The CDR3 is CASSDRLHEQYF. In DNA, the CDR3 is TGTGCCAGCAGTGACAGGTTACACGAGCAGTACTTC. This chain connects TRBV2 to TRBJ2-7; D gene unclear. From germline, CDR1 is SNHLY and CDR2 FYNNEI. With 3 bases removed from V and 5 bases from J, the gap between germline ends came to 8 bases. The CDR3 extends over 12 amino acids.

This clone was counted between two and nine times. This sequence joins TRBV30 and TRBJ1-2; D perhaps matches TRBD1 (5 bases). The CDR3 covers 12 residues. The V end lost 3 bases, the J end lost 8 bases, and 13 bases lay between the germline ends. Germline V gene sequence: CDR1 GTSNPN, CDR2 SVGIG (reference sequence). The CDR3 protein is CAWSGGGVGYTF. The CDR3 nucleotides read TGTGCCTGGAGCGGGGGAGGGGTCGGCTACACCTTC. Complete variable domain (other parts from reference TRBV30 and TRBJ1-2): SQTIHQWPATLVQPVGSPLSLECTVEGTSNPNLYWYRQAAGRGLQLLFYSVGIGQISSEVPQNLSASRPQDRQFILSSKKLLLSDSGFYLCAWSGGGVGYTFGSGTRLTVV.